The clone carrying this T cell receptor (beta chain) was seen many times. Its antigen is unidentified. Trimming cost V 5 bases and J 4 bases; bases outside gene matches: 6. This CDR3 is built from 14 residues. Germline CDR1 reads DFQATT; CDR2 reads SNEGSKA (reference sequence). The sample belongs to a study of CD8 T cells in ankylosing spondylitis. Findings of the study overall: Roughly eight highly homologous variants made up a TCR beta motif that seemed to typify ankylosing spondylitis blood.

TCRdb itself ran the 5' RACE reads through MiXCR, one entry per CDR3 protein. The sample consists of under 400,000 distinct CDR3 sequences, around a tenth of them appearing once. The chain couples TRBV20-1 to TRBJ2-7; 12 positions agree with TRBD2. Sequencing was carried out using blood, either unsorted or a sorted T cell fraction (not recorded which). This sequence was found in a female donor with ankylosing spondylitis or in good health (not recorded which). The CDR3 DNA reads as TGCAGTGCTCCCGGACTAGCGGGAATTTACGAGCAGTACTTC. This translates into CSAPGLAGIYEQYF.